The 7 T cell receptor beta chains listed next were all sequenced from one sample in a study of T cells after yellow fever vaccination. TCRdb reprocessed the 5' RACE reads with MiXCR, giving one entry per CDR3 protein. The sample has some 240,000 distinct CDR3 sequences; roughly 5.2% are singletons. The source material was CD4+ T cells sorted from PBMCs, sampled on the day of the yellow fever booster vaccination. The receptors shown here come from a man younger than 30 who received the YFV17D yellow fever vaccine.

There are a few counts of this clonotype. This chain links TRBV6-5 with TRBJ2-7; D is undetermined. Trimming cost V 4 bases and J 4 bases, with 23 bases left between them. Germline V gene sequence: CDR1 MNHEY, CDR2 SVGAGI. The CDR3 runs to 17 residues. The CDR3 DNA is TGTGCCAGCAGTTTTGTTAAGGCCGGTAAGAATTCTTACGAGCAGTACGTC. Residues: CASSFVKAGKNSYEQYV.

Only a few counts were recorded for this clonotype. This rearrangement joins TRBV28 to TRBJ1-2, with D possibly matching TRBD1 (6 bases). Deletions cut 3 bases from V and 8 bases from J, with 19 bases between. In germline, CDR1 is MDHEN, CDR2 SYDVKM. The CDR3 has 15 amino acids. CDR3 in amino acids: CASSFGAGAGEGYTF. As DNA, the CDR3 is TGTGCCAGCAGTTTCGGGGCAGGGGCAGGTGAAGGCTACACCTTC.

There are a few counts of this clonotype. The rearrangement uses TRBV5-6 and TRBJ2-2; tentatively, D is TRBD2 (6 bases). Germline V gene sequence: CDR1 SGHDT, CDR2 YYEEEE. This CDR3 comprises 15 residues. Trimming took off 4 bases at V and 3 bases at J, with 13 bases between the two ends. DNA of the CDR3: TGTGCCAGCAGCATCGGAGGAGGGGACACCGGGGAGCTGTTTTTT. This translates into CASSIGGGDTGELFF.

This rearrangement joins TRBV7-2 to TRBJ1-1, with a possible D match to TRBD1 (6 bases). The V gene lost 3 bases and the J gene lost 1 base, with 15 bases spanning the gap. Germline-derived CDR1 and CDR2 are SGHTA and FQGNSA. This CDR3 is 16 amino acids long. CDR3 sequence: CASSFPTGGANTEAFF. For the CDR3, the DNA is TGTGCCAGCAGCTTCCCCACGGGGGGGGCGAACACTGAAGCTTTCTTT. Drawing the rest from reference TRBV7-2 and TRBJ1-1, the complete variable domain is GAGVSQSPSNKVTEKGKDVELRCDPISGHTALYWYRQSLGQGLEFLIYFQGNSAPDKSGLPSDRFSAERTGGSVSTLTIQRTQQEDSAVYLCASSFPTGGANTEAFFGQGTRLTVV.

The chain couples TRBV10-3 to TRBJ1-1; TRBD1 matches at 8 bases. CDR1 and CDR2 from the germline V gene are ENHRY and SYGVKD. The CDR3 extends over 14 amino acids. The V gene end was trimmed by 6 bases and the J gene end by 6 bases; junction bases not matched to a gene: 9. CDR3 sequence (DNA): TGTGCCATCAGCGAATACCAACAGGGGGCTGAAGCTTTCTTT. Translated, it gives CAISEYQQGAEAFF.

This clonotype was counted a few times. The chain uses TRBV10-3 and TRBJ2-7, with TRBD1 matching 7 bases. V lost 8 bases to trimming and J lost 2 bases; unmatched junction nucleotides: 6. Germline CDR1 ENHRY, CDR2 SYGVKD. The CDR3 loop spans 13 amino acids. CDR3 coding DNA: TGTGCCATCGGGGACAGCCCGACCTACGAGCAGTACTTC. Translating it yields CAIGDSPTYEQYF.

This clonotype has at least ten counts. This chain joins TRBV9 and TRBJ2-5; TRBD2 agrees at 7 bases. This CDR3 contains 16 residues. Germline loops: CDR1 SGDLS, CDR2 YYNGEE. With V trimmed by 0 bases and J by 2 bases, 7 bases remained unmatched. Here the CDR3 DNA reads TGTGCCAGCAGCGTAGAGGGCCTAGCGGAGCAAGAGACCCAGTACTTC. It yields the protein CASSVEGLAEQETQYF. Drawing the rest from reference TRBV9 and TRBJ2-5, the complete variable domain is DSGVTQTPKHLITATGQRVTLRCSPRSGDLSVYWYQQSLDQGLQFLIQYYNGEERAKGNILERFSAQQFPDLHSELNLSSLELGDSALYFCASSVEGLAEQETQYFGPGTRLLVL.